Each of the 30 T cell receptor beta chains below was sequenced from the same sample in a study of cytomegalovirus exposure and HLA in healthy donors. PCR primers comprised 60 Vbeta and 13 Jbeta primers. Clones were read by immunoSEQ multiplex PCR, and TCRdb kept only the in-frame ones, dropping some. The profile shows about 130,000 clones, 74% of them singletons. The sample taken for sequencing was PBMCs. The receptors come from a man aged 18 to 35 in good health and CMV-seropositive.

This clone was observed a handful of times. The rearrangement uses TRBV6-5 and TRBJ2-1, with unresolved D. The germline gives CDR1 MNHEY, CDR2 SVGAGI. There are 14 residues in the CDR3. V was clipped by 0 bases and J by 5 bases, with 8 bases between them. The CDR3 coding sequence is TGTGCCAGCAGTTACTCAGACAAAAACAATGAGCAGTTCTTC. Translated, it gives CASSYSDKNNEQFF.

This clone was recorded once. The rearrangement links TRBV7-2 to TRBJ2-5, with 9 bases aligning to TRBD1. In germline, CDR1 is SGHTA, CDR2 FQGNSA. After removal of 5 bases from V and 2 bases from J, the junction contained 9 bases not matched to a gene. The CDR3 covers 16 residues. CDR3 nucleotide sequence: TGTGCCAGCAGCCAGTCGGGACAGGGTGGACAAGAGACCCAGTACTTC. This codes for CASSQSGQGGQETQYF.

The genes are TRBV2 and TRBJ2-7; 7 positions match TRBD1. The CDR3 sequence is 13 residues long. The germline CDR1 and CDR2 sequences are SNHLY and FYNNEI. V dropped 6 bases and J dropped 3; count of bases not matched to a gene: 5. CDR3 protein: CASRGTVNYEQYF. The CDR3 DNA follows: TGTGCCAGCAGAGGGACAGTGAACTACGAGCAGTACTTC.

This clone has only a few counts. The genes are TRBV5-1 and TRBJ2-5; the match to TRBD2 covers 7 bases. Germline values: CDR1 SGHRS, CDR2 YFSETQ. The CDR3 totals 15 residues. V gave up 5 bases and J gave up 3 bases; unmatched junction bases: 10. CDR3 sequence: CASRLGGTSEETQYF. Written as DNA, the CDR3 is TGCGCCAGCAGGCTGGGGGGGACTTCTGAAGAGACCCAGTACTTC.

V usage is TRBV27 and J usage is TRBJ2-3, with D possibly TRBD2 on 6 matching bases. CDR3 length equals 13 residues. In germline, CDR1 is MNHEY, CDR2 SMNVEV (reference sequence). Deletions cut 8 bases from V and 0 bases from J, with 9 bases between. The CDR3 sequence is CASRSGSTDTQYF. For the CDR3, the DNA is TGTGCCAGCCGTAGCGGTAGCACAGATACGCAGTATTTT.

The chain recombines TRBV9 with TRBJ2-1, with D uncertain. Germline V gene data show CDR1 as SGDLS and CDR2 as YYNGEE. The CDR3 extends over 12 amino acids. Trimming left V 0 bases short and J 5 bases short, with 3 bases between. The chain's CDR3 is CASSVDNNEQFF. The CDR3 bases are TGTGCCAGCAGCGTAGACAACAATGAGCAGTTCTTC.

This clone was seen a few times. The rearrangement joins TRBV28 to TRBJ2-7, with 7 positions matching TRBD1. Germline V gene data show CDR1 as MDHEN and CDR2 as SYDVKM. After removal of 7 bases from V and 3 bases from J, the junction contained 9 bases not matched to a gene. The CDR3 runs 14 residues. In DNA form, the CDR3 reads TGTGCCAGCACCCCGCCCCCAGGGGGCTACGAGCAGTACTTC. Amino acids: CASTPPPGGYEQYF.

This chain links TRBV6-6 with TRBJ2-7, with 7 bases identical to TRBD2. The germline V gene encodes CDR1 MNHNY and CDR2 SVGAGI (reference sequence). J gave up 5 bases and V 6 bases, and 10 bases lay outside the gene matches. This CDR3 spans 14 amino acids. CDR3 bases: TGTGCCAGCAGGCTCGGCGGGGGACGGGACGAGCAGTACTTC. This codes for CASRLGGGRDEQYF.

This chain connects TRBV10-3 to TRBJ2-5, with a possible D match to TRBD1 (6 bases). Germline CDR1 is ENHRY and CDR2 is SYGVKD. V lost 7 bases and J lost 5, with 14 bases in between. The CDR3 totals 13 residues. CDR3 DNA sequence: TGTGCCATCACCCCAGGGGAAGGGGAGACCCAGTACTTC. This sequence encodes CAITPGEGETQYF.

V usage is TRBV15 and J usage is TRBJ2-7; 13 positions match TRBD2. The V gene end was trimmed by 5 bases and the J gene end by 3 bases; junction bases not matched to a gene: 4. There are 15 residues in the CDR3. Germline CDR1 and CDR2: LNHNV and YYDKDF (reference sequence). The DNA of the CDR3 is TGTGCCACCAGCGTAGGGACTAGCGGGATCTACGAGCAGTACTTC. It is translated as CATSVGTSGIYEQYF.

This chain links TRBV9 with TRBJ2-7; 10 bases align to TRBD1. Germline assignment: CDR1 SGDLS and CDR2 YYNGEE. Trimming removed 5 bases from V and 1 base from J; junction bases left unmatched: 9. This CDR3 contains 16 residues. The CDR3 DNA follows: TGTGCCAGCAGTCTTGGACAGGGGGGATTGTCCTACGAGCAGTACTTC. This codes for CASSLGQGGLSYEQYF.

Only a few counts were recorded for this clone. The chain combines TRBV2 with TRBJ2-3; 10 nucleotides match TRBD2. CDR3 length equals 17 residues. J lost 2 bases, V lost 7 bases, and 12 bases had no gene match. Germline assignment: CDR1 SNHLY and CDR2 FYNNEI. The CDR3 region is CASNKASGGISTDTQYF. The CDR3 DNA reads TGTGCCAGCAATAAGGCTAGCGGGGGCATTTCCACAGATACGCAGTATTTT.

This clone was observed a few times. The rearrangement uses TRBV28 and TRBJ2-7; possible D gene TRBD1, 6 bases. V dropped 7 bases and J dropped 6 bases, with 13 bases sitting between them. This CDR3 comprises 12 residues. Germline CDR1 is MDHEN and CDR2 is SYDVKM. CDR3 bases: TGTGCCAGCACCACACAGGGCCTCGAGCAGTACTTC. Residues: CASTTQGLEQYF.

This clone was seen a handful of times. This sequence joins TRBV7-9 and TRBJ2-6; D call uncertain. CDR1 and CDR2 from the germline V gene are SEHNR and FQNEAQ (reference sequence). CDR3 length: 12 residues. The V and J ends lost 4 bases and 11 bases respectively, with 9 bases between them. DNA of the CDR3: TGTGCCAGCAGCTCACAGTGGGACGTCCTGACTTTC. Protein product: CASSSQWDVLTF.

This rearrangement joins TRBV7-9 to TRBJ2-7, with 9 bases identical to TRBD1. The germline gives CDR1 SEHNR, CDR2 FQNEAQ (reference sequence). This CDR3 has 13 amino acids. The trim removed 5 bases at V and 7 bases at J, leaving 6 bases unmatched. CDR3 protein: CASSRLGQGEQYF. The CDR3 nucleotides read TGTGCCAGCAGCCGCTTGGGACAGGGAGAGCAGTACTTC.

This chain connects TRBV10-3 to TRBJ1-1, with 10 bases identical to TRBD1. Germline V gene sequence: CDR1 ENHRY, CDR2 SYGVKD. V was pared by 4 bases and J by 5 bases, with 13 bases of the junction left unmatched. The CDR3 is made up of 17 amino acids. The CDR3 sequence: CAISVGRQGAVATEAFF. CDR3 in DNA: TGTGCCATCAGTGTAGGGAGACAGGGGGCTGTAGCGACTGAAGCTTTCTTT.

Only one count was recorded for this clone. J is TRBJ1-3 and V is TRBV2; 7 bases line up with TRBD1. The germline gives CDR1 SNHLY, CDR2 FYNNEI. CDR3 length: 16 residues. The V and J ends lost 3 bases and 2 bases, in that order; junction bases with no gene match: 7. The DNA for the CDR3 is TGTGCCAGCAGTGAGAGCGCCGACAGGGCTGGAAACACCATATATTTT. It yields the protein CASSESADRAGNTIYF.

This clone has more than one count but fewer than ten. The rearrangement joins TRBV29-1 to TRBJ1-1, with D possibly TRBD1 on 5 matching bases. There are 15 residues in the CDR3. The V end lost 3 bases, the J end lost 5 bases, and 19 bases lay between the germline ends. Looked up from germline, CDR1 is SQVTM and CDR2 is ANQGSEA. The CDR3: CSVDVAGVGETEAFF. CDR3 DNA sequence: TGCAGCGTTGATGTGGCGGGGGTGGGGGAAACTGAAGCTTTCTTT.

The chain employs TRBV28 and TRBJ1-5; D remains unclear. The CDR3 has 14 residues. Germline assignment: CDR1 MDHEN and CDR2 SYDVKM. Trimming pared 2 bases from V and 6 bases from J, leaving 11 bases between. CDR3 residues: CASSLNVERQPQHF. As DNA, the CDR3 is TGTGCCAGCAGTTTAAACGTGGAGCGTCAGCCCCAGCATTTT.

The V gene is TRBV5-8, the J gene TRBJ1-4; TRBD1 matches at 7 bases. This CDR3 has 14 residues. Germline values: CDR1 SGHTS, CDR2 YDEGEE. The trim removed 5 bases at V and 8 bases at J, leaving 9 bases unmatched. CDR3 sequence reads: CASRSTRGREKLFF. CDR3 DNA sequence: TGTGCCAGCAGAAGCACAAGGGGGCGCGAAAAACTGTTTTTT.

CDR3 in amino acids: CASSFSMATGERDTQYF. The CDR3 DNA is TGCGCCAGCAGCTTTAGTATGGCAACAGGGGAAAGAGATACGCAGTATTTT. The J gene is TRBJ2-3, the V gene TRBV5-1; 7 nucleotides match TRBD1. The CDR3 consists of 17 residues. Germline V gene data show CDR1 as SGHRS and CDR2 as YFSETQ. V shed 2 bases, J shed 5 bases, and the junction held 14 bases outside the gene matches. The whole variable domain, remainder taken from reference TRBV5-1 and TRBJ2-3, is KAGVTQTPRYLIKTRGQQVTLSCSPISGHRSVSWYQQTPGQGLQFLFEYFSETQRNKGNFPGRFSGRQFSNSRSEMNVSTLELGDSALYLCASSFSMATGERDTQYFGPGTRLTVL.

This sequence joins TRBV7-9 and TRBJ2-7; 12 positions match TRBD1. Germline CDR1 and CDR2: SEHNR and FQNEAQ (reference sequence). There are 14 residues in the CDR3. With V trimmed by 5 bases and J by 3 bases, 2 bases remained unmatched. CDR3 amino acids: CASSGTGGGYEQYF. As DNA, the CDR3 is TGTGCCAGCAGCGGGACAGGGGGCGGCTACGAGCAGTACTTC.

This chain joins TRBV7-6 and TRBJ2-2, with 14 bases identical to TRBD2. Germline V gene data show CDR1 as SGHVS and CDR2 as FNYEAQ. V was pared by 5 bases and J by 4 bases, with 3 bases of the junction left unmatched. The CDR3 extends over 16 amino acids. The CDR3 sequence: CASSLGLAGVTGELFF. In DNA, the CDR3 is TGTGCCAGCAGCCTGGGACTAGCGGGAGTCACCGGGGAGCTGTTTTTT.

The CDR3 region has the DNA TGTGCCAGCAGTTTCCTTGGGGCCCTAGCGGGCATTTCCTACGAGCAGTACTTC. Translation: CASSFLGALAGISYEQYF. The chain employs TRBV28 and TRBJ2-7; 8 bases agree with TRBD2. Trimming removed 3 bases from V and 1 base from J; junction bases left unmatched: 14. Germline values: CDR1 MDHEN, CDR2 SYDVKM. The CDR3 totals 18 residues.

The chain combines TRBV19 with TRBJ1-2; no definite D call. V lost 3 bases and J lost 4, with 15 bases in between. CDR1 and CDR2 from the germline V gene are LNHDA and SQIVND (reference sequence). The CDR3 has 15 residues. The CDR3 region is CASSMGSAAGYGYTF. In DNA, the CDR3 is TGTGCCAGTAGTATGGGTTCGGCGGCGGGCTATGGCTACACCTTC.

V usage is TRBV18 and J usage is TRBJ2-7, with TRBD1 identical over 7 bases. CDR1 and CDR2 from the germline V gene are KGHSH and LQKENI. This CDR3 has 16 amino acids. Trimming at V came to 2 bases and at J to 0 bases, leaving 7 bases not matched to a gene. In DNA, the CDR3 is TGTGCCAGCTCACCAAGGACAGGCCCCGGCTCCTACGAGCAGTACTTC. Protein product: CASSPRTGPGSYEQYF.

The chain combines TRBV4-2 with TRBJ1-3; D may be TRBD1 (5 bases). CDR3 length: 19 amino acids. Deletions cut 8 bases from V and 1 base from J, with 27 bases between. In germline, CDR1 is LGHNA, CDR2 YNFKEQ. The CDR3 bases are TGTGCCAGCGGAGGGGCGAAGACTCATGGGAGTTATTCTGGAAACACCATATATTTT. As protein: CASGGAKTHGSYSGNTIYF.

The chain has TRBV2 and TRBJ1-5; 7 bases line up with TRBD1. The CDR3 sequence is 13 residues long. Germline CDR1 SNHLY, CDR2 FYNNEI. J was trimmed by 8 bases and V by 6 bases; bases with no gene match: 7. The chain's CDR3 is CASSRQGLKPQHF. CDR3 in DNA: TGTGCCAGCAGCCGACAGGGTTTAAAGCCCCAGCATTTT.

CDR3 bases: TGTGCCAGCAGCAATAACTATGGCTACACCTTC. Its translation is CASSNNYGYTF. The genes are TRBV6-5 and TRBJ1-2; D is undetermined. Trimming took 6 bases from V and 1 from J, leaving 3 bases between them. The CDR3 length is 11 residues. From germline, CDR1 is MNHEY and CDR2 SVGAGI.

This chain uses TRBV7-9 with TRBJ1-2, with TRBD1 matching 12 bases. The CDR3 consists of 16 residues. CDR1 is SEHNR, CDR2 FQNEAQ, per germline (reference sequence). J lost 6 bases, V lost 5 bases, and 10 bases had no gene match. The CDR3: CASSPAGQGARDGYTF. As DNA, the CDR3 is TGTGCCAGCAGCCCAGCGGGACAGGGGGCGCGAGATGGCTACACCTTC.